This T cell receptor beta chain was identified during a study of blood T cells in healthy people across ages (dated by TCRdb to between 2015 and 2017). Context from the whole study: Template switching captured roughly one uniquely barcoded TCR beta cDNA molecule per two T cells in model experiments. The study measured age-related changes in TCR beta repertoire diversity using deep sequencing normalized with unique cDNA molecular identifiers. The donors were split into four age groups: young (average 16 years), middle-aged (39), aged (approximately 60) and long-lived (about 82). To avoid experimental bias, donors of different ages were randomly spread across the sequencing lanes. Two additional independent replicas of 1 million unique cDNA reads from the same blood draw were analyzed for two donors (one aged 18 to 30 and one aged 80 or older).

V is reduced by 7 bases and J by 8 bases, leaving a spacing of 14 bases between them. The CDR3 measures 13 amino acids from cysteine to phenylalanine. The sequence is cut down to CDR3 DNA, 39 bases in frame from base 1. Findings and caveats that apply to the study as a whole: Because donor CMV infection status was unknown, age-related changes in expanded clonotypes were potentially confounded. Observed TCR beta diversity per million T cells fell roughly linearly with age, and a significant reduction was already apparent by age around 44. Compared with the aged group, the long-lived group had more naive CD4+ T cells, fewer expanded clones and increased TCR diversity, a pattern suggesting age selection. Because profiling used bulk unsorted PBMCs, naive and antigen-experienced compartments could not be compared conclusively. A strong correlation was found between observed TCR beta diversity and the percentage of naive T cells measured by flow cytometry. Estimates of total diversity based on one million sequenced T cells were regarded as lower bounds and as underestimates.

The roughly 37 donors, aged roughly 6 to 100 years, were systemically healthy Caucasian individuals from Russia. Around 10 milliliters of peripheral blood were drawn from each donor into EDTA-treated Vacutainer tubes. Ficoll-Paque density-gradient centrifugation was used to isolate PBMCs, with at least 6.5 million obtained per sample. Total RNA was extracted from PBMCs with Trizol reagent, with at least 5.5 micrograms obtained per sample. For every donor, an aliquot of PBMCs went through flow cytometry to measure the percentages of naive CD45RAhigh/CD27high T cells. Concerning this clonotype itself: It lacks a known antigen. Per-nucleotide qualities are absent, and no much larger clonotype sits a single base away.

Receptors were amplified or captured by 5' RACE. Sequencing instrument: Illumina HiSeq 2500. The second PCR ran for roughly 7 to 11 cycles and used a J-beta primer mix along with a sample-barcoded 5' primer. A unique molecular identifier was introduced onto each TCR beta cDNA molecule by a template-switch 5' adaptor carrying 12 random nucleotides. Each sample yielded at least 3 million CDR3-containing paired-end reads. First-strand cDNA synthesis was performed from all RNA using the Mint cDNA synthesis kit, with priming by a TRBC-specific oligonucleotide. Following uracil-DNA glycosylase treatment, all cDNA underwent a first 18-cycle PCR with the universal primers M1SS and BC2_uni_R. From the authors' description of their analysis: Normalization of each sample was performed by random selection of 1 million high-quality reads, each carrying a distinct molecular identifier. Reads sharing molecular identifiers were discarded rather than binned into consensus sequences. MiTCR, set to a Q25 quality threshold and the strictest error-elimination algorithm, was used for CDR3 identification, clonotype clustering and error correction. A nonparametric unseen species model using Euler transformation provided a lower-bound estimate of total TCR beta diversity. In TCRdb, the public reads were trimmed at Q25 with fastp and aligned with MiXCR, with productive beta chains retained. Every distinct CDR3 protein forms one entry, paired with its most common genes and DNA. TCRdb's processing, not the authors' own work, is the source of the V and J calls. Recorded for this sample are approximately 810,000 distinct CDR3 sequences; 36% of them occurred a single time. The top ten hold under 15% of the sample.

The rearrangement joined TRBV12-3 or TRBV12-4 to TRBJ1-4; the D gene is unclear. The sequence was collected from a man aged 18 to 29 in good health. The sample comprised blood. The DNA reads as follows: TGTGCCAGCACACTTGCTCTGGGCGAAAAACTGTTTTTT. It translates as CASTLALGEKLFF.